This T cell receptor beta chain was found in a study of blood T cell repertoires in COVID-19. Study information: Samples of COVID-19 (acute and convalescent) were obtained from the United States, Italy and Spain. PBMCs, B-cell-depleted T cells, or T cells were the source of the cDNA or gDNA that made up the material.

How the authors handled the data: Reference gene primer amplification gave nucleated cell count estimates. Libraries were prepared by immunoSEQ multiplex PCR; TCRdb keeps only in-frame clonotypes and omits some of them. V and J calls and clone size are as listed in that table; D and trimming were resolved from the DNA. The sample lists about 98,000 clones, about 89% occurring once. Germline assignment: CDR1 KGHSH and CDR2 LQKENI. With 6 bases clipped from V and 2 bases from J, the junction kept 11 bases outside the gene matches. CDR3 size: 17 residues. Sequencing was performed on peripheral blood. This TCR came from a man in his forties or fifties with acute or convalescent COVID-19. V and J are TRBV18 and TRBJ2-2; 8 positions match TRBD2. CDR3 residues: CASSPQLAEINTGELFF. The CDR3 DNA is TGTGCCAGCTCGCCTCAACTAGCGGAGATAAACACCGGGGAGCTGTTTTTT.